This TCR beta chain appears in the sequencing data of a study of blood T cells in healthy people across ages. This clonotype was seen only a few times. Its antigen is unknown. Germline trimming cut 3 bases from V and 3 bases from J; bases unmatched to any gene: 8. CDR3 length: 15 amino acids. Germline V gives CDR1 MDHEN, CDR2 SYDVKM. Notes on the study in general: Lack of knowledge of donor CMV status possibly confounded expanded clonotype changes.

Next came a second PCR, run for roughly 6 to 11 cycles, which used a sample-barcoded 5' primer along with a J-beta primer mix. Sequencing yielded, for each sample, at least 3 million paired-end reads carrying CDR3. TCRdb ran MiXCR on the 5' RACE reads and lists one entry per CDR3 protein. The repertoire consists of about 720,000 distinct CDR3 sequences, with approximately 25% occurring once and the leading ten covering approximately 4%. The sample was also linked to a second study, of T cells of mothers and their children. That work contributes: The study recruited a few healthy Caucasian mothers and their six children as donors.

The sample was blood. The chain uses TRBV28 and TRBJ2-7; 7 bases match TRBD1. This TCR was recovered from a boy younger than 18 in good health. The CDR3 DNA reads as TGTGCCAGCAGTTTCTCGCTGGGGGACAGCTACGAGCAGTACTTC. Amino acid sequence: CASSFSLGDSYEQYF.